This T cell receptor beta chain emerged from a study of post-analysis software for immune sequencing data (dated by TCRdb to about 2015). Looking at the study overall: Disease courses on record covered relapsing-remitting, secondary progressive and progressive-relapsing multiple sclerosis, though some patients had no subtype annotation. A subset of samples was prepared in parallel using single-end sample barcoding, then pooled and co-amplified after Illumina adapter ligation. The patient repertoires were compared against roughly 12 previously published healthy control repertoires obtained from donors aged roughly 6 to 25 years.

The research as a whole found: When samples were clustered directly using the F measure, samples prepared in the same batch co-clustered strongly, which prompted a batch-effect correction. Patients showed significantly higher frequencies than controls for roughly five TRBV segments, among them TRBV5-6, TRBV5-1 and TRBV20-1. The multiple sclerosis patient group was slightly younger than the control group. Significantly lower normalized Chao1 diversity was found in multiple sclerosis patients than in controls, suggesting substantial peripheral T-cell clonal expansion.

The sample holds many counts of this clonotype. There is no known antigen for this receptor. No per-base quality is available; no much larger clone lies one base away. From the cysteine up to the phenylalanine, the CDR3 has a length of 13 residues. The entry retains the CDR3 DNA only, 39 bases that are in frame from base 1. Looking up the germline V gene yields CDR1 SGHRS and CDR2 YFSETQ. V lost 4 bases and J lost 0 bases; the stretch between them is 6 bases long. TCR beta repertoires were profiled from peripheral blood of 13 young patients with multiple sclerosis to demonstrate the VDJtools post-analysis software. The patients with multiple sclerosis were children and adolescents between about 6 and 17 years of age. The method was PCR. Sequencing was performed on an Illumina HiSeq 2500. To reduce PCR and sequencing biases, unique molecular identifiers were incorporated into the TCR beta cDNA libraries. Roughly 500,000 cDNA molecules were obtained per 1 to 10 million input T cells, so each molecule approximated one T cell. Patient libraries were prepared and sequenced with the same protocol used for the earlier healthy control dataset. Samples belonging to the same batch were prepared together, multiplexed and sequenced on a shared HiSeq lane. The published analysis was carried out like this. Raw barcoded reads were processed with MIGEC, and single-read molecular identifier groups were discarded before consensus assembly and CDR3 extraction. VDJtools was used for post-analysis of the clonotype tables, with diversity normalized by down-sampling every dataset to the smallest sample size. In repertoire overlap clustering, CDR3 amino acid sequences, but not nucleotide sequences, were matched to correct batch-related cross-sample contamination. The raw public data were reprocessed by TCRdb itself: fastp quality trimming at Q25, MiXCR clonotype calling, in-frame beta chains only. Rows matching on CDR3 protein sequence are summarized as one entry with the most common DNA and genes. The authors' filters were not applied to this entry. This sample holds under 200,000 distinct CDR3 sequences; approximately 28% were observed only once. Roughly 3.4% of the sample comes from the top ten.

Input material: blood. The sequence was obtained from a girl younger than 18 with multiple sclerosis. The V and J genes are TRBV5-1 and TRBJ2-3, with no D gene named confidently. Here the CDR3 is given as CASSISSTDTQYF. The nucleotide sequence is given as TGCGCCAGCAGCATCTCTAGCACAGATACGCAGTATTTT.